Listed here are 12 T cell receptor beta chains from one sample, sequenced in a study of T-cell reconstitution after alpha-beta-depleted transplantation in children. Unique molecular identifiers were used to barcode this TCRbeta library. In TCRdb, the PCR reads were re-called with MiXCR into one record per CDR3 protein. The repertoire consists of fewer than 400,000 distinct CDR3 sequences, with about a fifth occurring once and the leading ten covering 3.8%. The sample here was PBMCs from the stem cell graft donor, taken from the stem cell graft. The source is a human donor who donated a stem cell graft to a child with acute myeloid leukemia.

This clonotype showed up just a few times. The chain recombines TRBV20-1 with TRBJ1-5, with D maybe TRBD1 (6 bases). Trimming cost V 3 bases and J 2 bases, with 14 bases left between them. The germline CDR1 and CDR2 sequences are DFQATT and SNEGSKA (reference sequence). This CDR3 has 15 residues. For the CDR3, the DNA is TGCAGTGCTAGCCTGGGGGGCGCGGGCAATCAGCCCCAGCATTTT. Protein product: CSASLGGAGNQPQHF.

This clonotype was observed at least ten times. The CDR3 sequence: CASSRTGDEKLFF. In DNA, the CDR3 is TGTGCCAGCAGTAGGACAGGGGACGAAAAACTGTTTTTT. The chain combines TRBV6-1 with TRBJ1-4, with 9 bases matching TRBD1. Germline V gene lookup returns CDR1 MNHNS and CDR2 SASEGT. Germline trimming cut 5 bases from V and 8 bases from J; bases unmatched to any gene: 3. CDR3 size: 13 residues.

The J gene is TRBJ2-1, the V gene TRBV7-6; D call uncertain. Between the trimmed V and J ends, which lost 3 bases and 4 bases, there was a span of 7 bases. CDR1 is SGHVS and CDR2 is FNYEAQ in the germline V gene. CDR3 size: 13 residues. The DNA of the CDR3 is TGTGCCAGCAGCTTTATCGGATACAATGAGCAGTTCTTC. Its translation: CASSFIGYNEQFF.

This clonotype was observed many times. The J gene is TRBJ2-3, the V gene TRBV9; possible D gene TRBD1, 7 bases. V lost 0 bases and J lost 6, with 17 bases in between. The CDR3 runs 16 residues. Germline CDR1 SGDLS, CDR2 YYNGEE. As DNA, the CDR3 is TGTGCCAGCAGCGTAGAACCGGGACAGCGGGCGGATACGCAGTATTTT. Translating gives CASSVEPGQRADTQYF.

The chain joins TRBV4-3 to TRBJ2-3, with D maybe TRBD2 (6 bases). The CDR3 is 18 residues long. Germline loops: CDR1 LGHNA, CDR2 YSLEER. The V gene lost 2 bases and the J gene lost 0 bases, with 18 bases spanning the gap. The DNA of the CDR3 is TGCGCCAGCAGCCAATCCACCTCATACGGGAGAAGCACAGATACGCAGTATTTT. Residues: CASSQSTSYGRSTDTQYF.

The chain employs TRBV2 and TRBJ2-5, with 9 bases identical to TRBD2. Looked up from germline, CDR1 is SNHLY and CDR2 is FYNNEI. Losses at the gene ends were 9 bases for V and 2 bases for J; bases not matched to a gene: 4. CDR3 length: 13 amino acids. CDR3 loop: CARSTSGQETQYF. DNA for the CDR3: TGTGCCAGGTCGACTAGCGGTCAAGAGACCCAGTACTTC.

V gene TRBV28 combines with J gene TRBJ2-1, with no clear D. The V end was cut by 4 bases, the J end by 1 base, with 5 bases between. Germline assignment: CDR1 MDHEN and CDR2 SYDVKM. The CDR3 consists of 13 residues. The CDR3 nucleotides read TGTGCCAGCAGTTCCCCTTCCTACAATGAGCAGTTCTTC. It specifies CASSSPSYNEQFF.

This clonotype was recorded a few times. CDR3 protein: CASSQSGFSYNEQFF. Written as DNA, the CDR3 is TGTGCCAGCAGCCAGTCTGGTTTTTCTTACAATGAGCAGTTCTTC. The chain is built from TRBV4-2 and TRBJ2-1; D unclear. V was cut by 3 bases and J by 4 bases, with 13 bases left in between. This CDR3 is 15 amino acids long. Germline assignment: CDR1 LGHNA and CDR2 YNFKEQ.

This clonotype was recorded many times. The rearrangement uses TRBV11-2 and TRBJ2-1; D call uncertain. Per germline, CDR1 SGHAT and CDR2 FQNNGV. V lost 3 bases to trimming and J lost 8 bases, with 5 bases between them. This CDR3 has 11 amino acids. DNA for the CDR3: TGTGCCAGCAGCTTCGTACATGAGCAGTTCTTC. Translating gives CASSFVHEQFF.

A few counts support this clonotype. The chain combines TRBV27 with TRBJ2-7; D is possibly TRBD1 or TRBD2 (5 bases each). The V end was cut by 2 bases, the J end by 4 bases, with 27 bases between. Per the germline V gene, CDR1 is MNHEY and CDR2 is SMNVEV (reference sequence). This CDR3 is 19 amino acids long. The CDR3 coding sequence is TGTGCCAGCAGTTTAAAATATTGGGGAGATCAGGGATCGAAGTACGAGCAGTACTTC. The encoded protein is CASSLKYWGDQGSKYEQYF.

In this sample, this clonotype turned up a few times. CDR3 in DNA: TGTGCCAGCAGCCAAGAAGGGACAGGGTTTGGTGGGGCCAACGTCCTGACTTTC. Translation gives CASSQEGTGFGGANVLTF. The rearrangement links TRBV4-2 to TRBJ2-6; 9 bases align to TRBD1. Losses at the gene ends were 0 bases for V and 3 bases for J; bases not matched to a gene: 6. The CDR3 sequence is 18 residues long. The V gene's germline CDR1 is LGHNA and CDR2 YNFKEQ.

V and J are TRBV11-2 and TRBJ2-7; TRBD2 agrees at 8 bases. The CDR3 runs to 16 residues. Germline V gene data show CDR1 as SGHAT and CDR2 as FQNNGV. The V and J ends lost 0 bases and 5 bases, in that order; junction bases with no gene match: 9. CDR3 protein: CASSLDVGLDPNEQYF. CDR3 nucleotide sequence: TGTGCCAGCAGCTTAGATGTGGGACTAGACCCGAACGAGCAGTACTTC.